The TCR beta chain described here comes from a study of patients and donors after allogeneic stem cell transplantation. TCRdb processed the RT-PCR reads anew with MiXCR; each CDR3 protein has one entry. The table lists about 200,000 distinct CDR3 sequences, about 40% of them singletons, with less than 40% in the top ten. V lost 3 bases and J lost 4; bases outside the gene matches: 4. Germline V gene lookup returns CDR1 SQVTM and CDR2 ANQGSEA. The CDR3 contains 14 residues. This clonotype was seen a handful of times. The specimen was blood, either unsorted or a sorted T cell fraction (not recorded which). This chain uses TRBV29-1 with TRBJ1-2; 11 bases fit TRBD1. This receptor was obtained from a human donor who was either an allogeneic HSCT recipient or a stem cell or donor lymphocyte infusion donor (not recorded which). It is not recorded whose cells these are; they may come from a transplant donor. CDR3 in amino acids: CSVEPGTGGYGYTF. For the CDR3, the DNA is TGCAGCGTTGAGCCCGGGACAGGGGGCTATGGCTACACCTTC.